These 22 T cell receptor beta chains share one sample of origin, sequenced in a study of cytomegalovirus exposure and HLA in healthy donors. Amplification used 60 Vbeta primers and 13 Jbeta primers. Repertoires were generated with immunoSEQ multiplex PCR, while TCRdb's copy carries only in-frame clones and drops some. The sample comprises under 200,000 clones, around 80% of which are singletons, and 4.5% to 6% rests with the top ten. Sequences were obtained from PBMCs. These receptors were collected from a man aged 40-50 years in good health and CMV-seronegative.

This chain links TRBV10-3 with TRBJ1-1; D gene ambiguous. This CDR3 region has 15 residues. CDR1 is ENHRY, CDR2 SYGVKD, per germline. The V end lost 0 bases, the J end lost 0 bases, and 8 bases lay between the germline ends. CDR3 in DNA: TGTGCCATCAGTGAGTCGAGCAGGTTGAACACTGAAGCTTTCTTT. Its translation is CAISESSRLNTEAFF.

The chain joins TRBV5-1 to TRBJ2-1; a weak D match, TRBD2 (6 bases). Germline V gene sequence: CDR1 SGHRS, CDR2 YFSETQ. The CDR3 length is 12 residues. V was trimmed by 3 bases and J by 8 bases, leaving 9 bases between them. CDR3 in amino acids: CASSSTGDEQFF. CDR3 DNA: TGCGCCAGCAGCTCAACGGGGGATGAGCAGTTCTTC.

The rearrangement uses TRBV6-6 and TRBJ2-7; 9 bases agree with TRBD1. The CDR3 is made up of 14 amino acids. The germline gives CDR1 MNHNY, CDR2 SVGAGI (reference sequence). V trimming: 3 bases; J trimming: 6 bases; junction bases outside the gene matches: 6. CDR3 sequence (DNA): TGTGCCAGCAGTTATCCCGGGACAGGGCGCGAGCAGTACTTC. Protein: CASSYPGTGREQYF.

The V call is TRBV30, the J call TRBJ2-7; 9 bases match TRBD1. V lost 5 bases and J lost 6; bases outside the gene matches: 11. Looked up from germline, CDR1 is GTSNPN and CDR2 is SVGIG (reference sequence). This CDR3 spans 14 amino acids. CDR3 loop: CAWDRGSEVSEQYF. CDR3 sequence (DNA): TGTGCCTGGGACAGGGGGTCTGAGGTCTCCGAGCAGTACTTC. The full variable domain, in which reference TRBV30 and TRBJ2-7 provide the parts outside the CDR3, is SQTIHQWPATLVQPVGSPLSLECTVEGTSNPNLYWYRQAAGRGLQLLFYSVGIGQISSEVPQNLSASRPQDRQFILSSKKLLLSDSGFYLCAWDRGSEVSEQYFGPGTRLTVT.

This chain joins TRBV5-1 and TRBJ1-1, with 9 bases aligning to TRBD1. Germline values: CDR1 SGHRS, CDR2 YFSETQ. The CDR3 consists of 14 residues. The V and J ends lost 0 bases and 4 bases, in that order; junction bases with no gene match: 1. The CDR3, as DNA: TGCGCCAGCAGCTTGGGGGACAGGGCCACTGAAGCTTTCTTT. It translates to CASSLGDRATEAFF.

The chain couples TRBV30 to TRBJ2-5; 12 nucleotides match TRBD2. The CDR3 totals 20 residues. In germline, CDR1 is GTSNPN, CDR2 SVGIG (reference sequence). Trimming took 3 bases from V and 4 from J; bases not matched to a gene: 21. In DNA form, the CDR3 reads TGTGCCTGGAGCCTCCTCGGGGGACTAGCGGGCCCGCTTGCCCGAGAGACCCAGTACTTC. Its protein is CAWSLLGGLAGPLARETQYF.

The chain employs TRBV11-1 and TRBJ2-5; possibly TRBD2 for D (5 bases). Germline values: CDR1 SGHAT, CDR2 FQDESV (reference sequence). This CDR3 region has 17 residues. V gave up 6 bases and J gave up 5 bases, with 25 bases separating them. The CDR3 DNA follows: TGTGCCAGCAGTGATCTGTGGAGGATCATCGTCGACGAGACCCAGTACTTC. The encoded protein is CASSDLWRIIVDETQYF.

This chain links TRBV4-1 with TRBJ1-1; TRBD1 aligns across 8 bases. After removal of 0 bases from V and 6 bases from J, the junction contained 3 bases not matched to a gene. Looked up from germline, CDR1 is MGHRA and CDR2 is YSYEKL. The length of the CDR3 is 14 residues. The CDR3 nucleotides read TGCGCCAGCAGCCAAGATCGACAGGGGCCTGAAGCTTTCTTT. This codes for CASSQDRQGPEAFF.

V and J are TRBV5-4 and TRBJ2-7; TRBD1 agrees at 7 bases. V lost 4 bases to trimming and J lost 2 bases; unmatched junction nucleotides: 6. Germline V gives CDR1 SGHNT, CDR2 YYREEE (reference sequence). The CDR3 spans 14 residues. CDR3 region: CASSLRQGPYEQYF. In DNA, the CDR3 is TGTGCCAGCAGCCTGCGACAGGGTCCCTACGAGCAGTACTTC. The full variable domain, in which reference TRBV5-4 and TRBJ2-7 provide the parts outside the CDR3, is ETGVTQSPTHLIKTRGQQVTLRCSSQSGHNTVSWYQQALGQGPQFIFQYYREEENGRGNFPPRFSGLQFPNYSSELNVNALELDDSALYLCASSLRQGPYEQYFGPGTRLTVT.

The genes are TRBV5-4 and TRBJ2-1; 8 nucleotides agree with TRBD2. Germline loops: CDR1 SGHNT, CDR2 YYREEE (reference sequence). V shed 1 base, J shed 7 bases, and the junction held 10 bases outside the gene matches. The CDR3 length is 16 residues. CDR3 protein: CASSLKASGFKNEQFF. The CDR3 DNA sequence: TGTGCCAGCAGCTTGAAGGCTAGCGGGTTCAAAAATGAGCAGTTCTTC.

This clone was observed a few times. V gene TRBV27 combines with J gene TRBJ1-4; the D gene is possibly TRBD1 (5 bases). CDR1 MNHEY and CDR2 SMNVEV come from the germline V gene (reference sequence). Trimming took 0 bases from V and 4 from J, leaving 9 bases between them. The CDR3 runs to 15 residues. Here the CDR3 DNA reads TGTGCCAGCAGTTTATCAGCAGGGAATAATGAAAAACTGTTTTTT. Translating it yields CASSLSAGNNEKLFF.

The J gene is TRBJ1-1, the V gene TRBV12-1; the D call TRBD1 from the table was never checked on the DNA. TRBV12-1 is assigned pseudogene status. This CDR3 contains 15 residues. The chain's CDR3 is CASSVVQGASTEAFF. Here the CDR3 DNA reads TGTGCCAGCAGCGTTGTCCAGGGGGCAAGTACTGAAGCTTTCTTT.

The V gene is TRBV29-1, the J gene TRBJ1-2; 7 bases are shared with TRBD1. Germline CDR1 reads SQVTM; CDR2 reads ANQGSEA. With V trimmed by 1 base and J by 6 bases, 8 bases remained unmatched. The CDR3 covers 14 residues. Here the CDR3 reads CSVEATDRVNGYTF. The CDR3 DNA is TGCAGCGTTGAAGCCACCGACAGGGTAAATGGCTACACCTTC.

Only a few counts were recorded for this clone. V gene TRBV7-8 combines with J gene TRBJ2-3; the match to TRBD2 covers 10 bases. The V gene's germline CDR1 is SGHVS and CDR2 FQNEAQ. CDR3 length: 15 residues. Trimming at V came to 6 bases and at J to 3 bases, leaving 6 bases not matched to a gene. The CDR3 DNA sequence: TGTGCCAGCAGACAACTAGCGGGAAGGACAGATACGCAGTATTTT. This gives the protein CASRQLAGRTDTQYF.

The CDR3 bases are TGTGCCAGCAACCCAATCCAGGGATCGAGTTATGGCTACACCTTC. Amino acids: CASNPIQGSSYGYTF. The rearrangement links TRBV11-2 to TRBJ1-2; a possible D gene is TRBD1 (5 bases). CDR3 length: 15 amino acids. Germline assignment: CDR1 SGHAT and CDR2 FQNNGV. Trimming took off 7 bases at V and 5 bases at J, with 20 bases between the two ends.

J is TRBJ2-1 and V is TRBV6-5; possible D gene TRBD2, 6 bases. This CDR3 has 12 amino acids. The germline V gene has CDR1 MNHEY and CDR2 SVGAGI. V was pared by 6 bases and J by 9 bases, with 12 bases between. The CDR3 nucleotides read TGTGCCAGCAGGGACCCCGGGGGTGAGCAGTTCTTC. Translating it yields CASRDPGGEQFF.

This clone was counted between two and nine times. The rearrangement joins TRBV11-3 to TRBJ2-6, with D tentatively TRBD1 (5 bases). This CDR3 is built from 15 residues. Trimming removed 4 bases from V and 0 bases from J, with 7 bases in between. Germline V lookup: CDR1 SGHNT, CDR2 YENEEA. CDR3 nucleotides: TGTGCCAGCAGCTCCAGGGACTCTGGGGCCAACGTCCTGACTTTC. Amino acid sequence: CASSSRDSGANVLTF.

DNA for the CDR3: TGTGCCAGCAGCCCCCTTGGCAGGGGTCAGGACTATGGCTACACCTTC. It translates to CASSPLGRGQDYGYTF. V is TRBV7-8 and J is TRBJ1-2; possibly TRBD1 for D (6 bases). The CDR3 consists of 16 residues. Germline values: CDR1 SGHVS, CDR2 FQNEAQ. The V end was cut by 5 bases, the J end by 3 bases, with 19 bases between.

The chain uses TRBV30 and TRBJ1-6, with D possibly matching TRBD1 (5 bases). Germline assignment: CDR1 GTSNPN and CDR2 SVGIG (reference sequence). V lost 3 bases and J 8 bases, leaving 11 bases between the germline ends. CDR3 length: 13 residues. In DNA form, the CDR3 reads TGTGCCTGGAGGGGAAGGGGCGATTCACCCCTCCACTTT. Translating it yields CAWRGRGDSPLHF. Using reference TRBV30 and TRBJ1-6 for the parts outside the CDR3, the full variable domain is SQTIHQWPATLVQPVGSPLSLECTVEGTSNPNLYWYRQAAGRGLQLLFYSVGIGQISSEVPQNLSASRPQDRQFILSSKKLLLSDSGFYLCAWRGRGDSPLHFGNGTRLTVT.

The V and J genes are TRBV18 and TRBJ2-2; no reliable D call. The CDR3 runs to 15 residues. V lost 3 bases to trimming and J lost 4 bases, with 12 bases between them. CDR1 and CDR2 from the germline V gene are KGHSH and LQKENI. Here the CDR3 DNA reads TGTGCCAGCTCACCCTCCTCCCGCGTCACCGGGGAGCTGTTTTTT. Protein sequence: CASSPSSRVTGELFF.

In DNA, the CDR3 is TGTGCCAGCTCACCCCGGGAGAGCTCCTACGAGCAGTACTTC. Its protein is CASSPRESSYEQYF. V is TRBV18 and J is TRBJ2-7; maybe TRBD2 (6 bases). The CDR3 has 14 amino acids. Germline V gene data show CDR1 as KGHSH and CDR2 as LQKENI. The germline V and J ends were trimmed by 3 bases and 0 bases, with 9 bases remaining between them.

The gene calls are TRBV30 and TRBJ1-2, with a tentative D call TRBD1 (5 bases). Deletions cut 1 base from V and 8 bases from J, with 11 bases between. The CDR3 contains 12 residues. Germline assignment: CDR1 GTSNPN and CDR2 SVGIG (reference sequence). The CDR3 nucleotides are TGTGCCTGGAGTGAGGCAGGGAAAGGCTACACCTTC. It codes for CAWSEAGKGYTF.